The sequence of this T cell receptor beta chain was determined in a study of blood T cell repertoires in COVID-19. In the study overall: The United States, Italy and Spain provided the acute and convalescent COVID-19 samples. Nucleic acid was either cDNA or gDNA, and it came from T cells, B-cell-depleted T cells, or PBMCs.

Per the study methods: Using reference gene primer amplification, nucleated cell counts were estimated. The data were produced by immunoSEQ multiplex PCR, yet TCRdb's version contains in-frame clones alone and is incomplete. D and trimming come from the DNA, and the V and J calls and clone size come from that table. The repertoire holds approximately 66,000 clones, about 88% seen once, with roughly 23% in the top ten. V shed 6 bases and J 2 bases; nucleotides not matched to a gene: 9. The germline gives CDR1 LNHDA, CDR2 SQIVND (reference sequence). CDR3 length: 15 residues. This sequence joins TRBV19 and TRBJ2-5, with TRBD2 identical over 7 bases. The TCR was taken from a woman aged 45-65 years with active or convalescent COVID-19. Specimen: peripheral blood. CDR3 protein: CASSQRGTEQETQYF. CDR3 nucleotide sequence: TGTGCCAGTAGCCAGCGGGGAACAGAGCAAGAGACCCAGTACTTC.